The 19 T cell receptor beta chains below all came from one sample that was sequenced in a study of PD-L1 blockade in urothelial cancer. TCRdb keeps only in-frame clones here, not all; method: immunoSEQ multiplex PCR. The profile shows around 130,000 clones, roughly 83% of them singletons. The time point was: pretreatment peripheral blood. Sequenced material: PBMCs, taken around atezolizumab (anti-PD-L1) treatment. These receptors all stem from a man aged 45-65 years with urothelial cancer.

The rearrangement joins TRBV19 to TRBJ1-1, with TRBD1 identical over 7 bases. The CDR3 consists of 12 residues. CDR1 LNHDA and CDR2 SQIVND come from the germline V gene (reference sequence). V trimming: 7 bases; J trimming: 7 bases; junction bases outside the gene matches: 6. Here the CDR3 reads CASTMGDSEAFF. For the CDR3, the DNA is TGTGCCAGTACCATGGGGGACAGTGAAGCTTTCTTT.

This clone was seen only a few times. The J gene is TRBJ1-1, the V gene TRBV27; TRBD1 is a possible D gene (6 bases). CDR3 length equals 14 residues. V gave up 6 bases and J gave up 1 base, with 12 bases separating them. The germline V gene encodes CDR1 MNHEY and CDR2 SMNVEV (reference sequence). CDR3: CASRPDSQNTEAFF. CDR3 bases: TGTGCCAGCAGGCCGGACAGTCAGAACACTGAAGCTTTCTTT.

The chain has TRBV4-1 and TRBJ1-4; 9 bases line up with TRBD1. V shed 0 bases and J 7 bases; nucleotides not matched to a gene: 9. CDR1 and CDR2 (germline): MGHRA, YSYEKL. This CDR3 spans 17 amino acids. The CDR3 nucleotides read TGCGCCAGCAGCCAAGATTTTTATGGGACAGGGTTTGAAAAACTGTTTTTT. As protein: CASSQDFYGTGFEKLFF.

This clone turned up a few times. The chain has TRBV27 and TRBJ2-7, with D possibly TRBD1 on 6 matching bases. CDR1 and CDR2 from the germline V gene are MNHEY and SMNVEV (reference sequence). This CDR3 is built from 15 residues. Trimming shortened V by 2 bases and J by 0 bases, and 11 bases separated the two germline ends. CDR3 in amino acids: CASSLQGFSSYEQYF. The CDR3 coding sequence is TGTGCCAGCAGTTTACAGGGGTTTAGCTCCTACGAGCAGTACTTC.

The rearrangement uses TRBV28 and TRBJ1-5; 7 bases line up with TRBD1. The V and J ends lost 3 bases and 3 bases, in that order; junction bases with no gene match: 5. Germline CDR1 reads MDHEN; CDR2 reads SYDVKM. There are 15 residues in the CDR3. In DNA form, the CDR3 reads TGTGCCAGCAGTTTCAGACAGGGCGCCAATCAGCCCCAGCATTTT. This translates into CASSFRQGANQPQHF. Drawing the rest from reference TRBV28 and TRBJ1-5, the complete variable domain is DVKVTQSSRYLVKRTGEKVFLECVQDMDHENMFWYRQDPGLGLRLIYFSYDVKMKEKGDIPEGYSVSREKKERFSLILESASTNQTSMYLCASSFRQGANQPQHFGDGTRLSIL.

The V call is TRBV19, the J call TRBJ2-7; 8 bases are shared with TRBD1. CDR1 is LNHDA, CDR2 SQIVND, per germline (reference sequence). The J segment lost 0 bases and the V segment lost 6 bases, leaving 7 bases of the junction unmatched. This CDR3 is built from 15 residues. The CDR3 region is CASSVTGTGSYEQYF. As DNA, the CDR3 is TGTGCCAGTAGCGTTACCGGGACAGGCTCCTACGAGCAGTACTTC.

This clone was seen only once. V gene TRBV5-1 combines with J gene TRBJ1-1; 9 bases fit TRBD1. The V and J ends lost 5 bases and 5 bases, in that order; junction bases with no gene match: 7. The CDR3 has 14 amino acids. Germline assignment: CDR1 SGHRS and CDR2 YFSETQ. The CDR3 loop is CASRPGTGKTEAFF. In nucleotides, the CDR3 is TGCGCCAGCAGACCCGGGACAGGGAAGACTGAAGCTTTCTTT.

The CDR3: CASSGPGGIEQFF. CDR3 coding DNA: TGTGCCAGCAGCGGCCCGGGGGGTATTGAGCAGTTCTTC. J is TRBJ2-1 and V is TRBV28, with 7 bases lining up with TRBD2. Germline V lookup: CDR1 MDHEN, CDR2 SYDVKM. Trimming cost V 6 bases and J 9 bases; bases outside gene matches: 8. CDR3 length: 13 amino acids.

V and J are TRBV9 and TRBJ2-1, with TRBD1 matching 8 bases. CDR1 is SGDLS, CDR2 YYNGEE, per germline. This CDR3 comprises 12 residues. J gave up 15 bases and V 4 bases, and 9 bases lay outside the gene matches. CDR3 in amino acids: CASSTVPGQAFF. The CDR3 bases are TGTGCCAGCAGCACAGTCCCGGGACAGGCGTTCTTC. Drawing the rest from reference TRBV9 and TRBJ2-1, the complete variable domain is DSGVTQTPKHLITATGQRVTLRCSPRSGDLSVYWYQQSLDQGLQFLIQYYNGEERAKGNILERFSAQQFPDLHSELNLSSLELGDSALYFCASSTVPGQAFFGPGTRLTVL.

This chain links TRBV27 with TRBJ2-1; TRBD1 agrees at 7 bases. Germline assignment: CDR1 MNHEY and CDR2 SMNVEV (reference sequence). Trimming took 6 bases from V and 2 from J; bases not matched to a gene: 7. This CDR3 is 15 amino acids long. CDR3 nucleotide sequence: TGTGCCAGCAGGGTACAGGGGATTACCTACAATGAGCAGTTCTTC. Protein product: CASRVQGITYNEQFF.

The CDR3 loop reads CAWRILGREQFF. The CDR3, as DNA: TGTGCCTGGAGGATACTAGGACGAGAGCAGTTCTTC. J is TRBJ2-1 and V is TRBV30; tentative D call: TRBD2 (5 bases). Per the germline V gene, CDR1 is GTSNPN and CDR2 is SVGIG (reference sequence). V lost 3 bases, J lost 10 bases, and 13 bases lay in between. This CDR3 is built from 12 residues.

V and J are TRBV19 and TRBJ2-7; 7 bases agree with TRBD1. This CDR3 contains 13 residues. Trimming took 4 bases from V and 5 from J; bases not matched to a gene: 5. Germline V gene lookup returns CDR1 LNHDA and CDR2 SQIVND (reference sequence). In DNA form, the CDR3 reads TGTGCCAGTAGTAAGGGAGACAGGGACGAGCAGTACTTC. Its translation: CASSKGDRDEQYF.

The chain has TRBV5-1 and TRBJ2-3; D gene unclear. Germline V gene sequence: CDR1 SGHRS, CDR2 YFSETQ. V was shortened by 0 bases and J by 3 bases, with 5 bases between the two germline ends. CDR3 length: 13 amino acids. CDR3 DNA: TGCGCCAGCAGCTTGGGTGCGACAGATACGCAGTATTTT. This codes for CASSLGATDTQYF.

In its sample, this clone was seen once. At the DNA level, this CDR3 is encoded by other sequences in the same sample as well. V usage is TRBV30 and J usage is TRBJ1-5, with D tentatively TRBD1 (6 bases). The germline V gene encodes CDR1 GTSNPN and CDR2 SVGIG (reference sequence). The CDR3 sequence is 14 residues long. V was trimmed by 2 bases and J by 2 bases, leaving 10 bases between them. This chain's CDR3 is CAWSRGGGNQPQHF. The CDR3, as DNA: TGTGCCTGGAGTAGAGGGGGAGGCAATCAGCCCCAGCATTTT.

The gene calls are TRBV28 and TRBJ2-2; 10 bases are a match to TRBD2. With V trimmed by 2 bases and J by 2 bases, 5 bases remained unmatched. The germline CDR1 and CDR2 sequences are MDHEN and SYDVKM. The CDR3 runs to 17 residues. The CDR3: CASSLPGLAANTGELFF. DNA of the CDR3: TGTGCCAGCAGTTTACCCGGACTAGCGGCAAACACCGGGGAGCTGTTTTTT.

The rearrangement uses TRBV30 and TRBJ2-3; tentatively, D is TRBD1 (5 bases). The CDR3 is made up of 12 amino acids. V lost 4 bases, J lost 6 bases, and 11 bases lay in between. CDR1 is GTSNPN and CDR2 is SVGIG in the germline V gene (reference sequence). CDR3 amino acids: CAWTDRIDTQYF. As DNA, the CDR3 is TGTGCCTGGACCGACAGAATTGATACGCAGTATTTT.

V usage is TRBV1 and J usage is TRBJ1-2. TRBV1 is a documented pseudogene. The CDR3 is 14 residues long. CDR3 protein: CTSSQERGADGYTF. For the CDR3, the DNA is TGCACCAGCAGCCAAGAGCGGGGGGCGGATGGCTACACCTTC.

The chain joins TRBV20-1 to TRBJ1-2; D ambiguous. CDR1 and CDR2 (germline): DFQATT, SNEGSKA (reference sequence). The CDR3 totals 11 residues. The V and J ends lost 3 bases and 3 bases respectively, with 5 bases between them. The chain's CDR3 is CSASYDYGYTF. The CDR3 nucleotides read TGCAGTGCTAGCTACGACTATGGCTACACCTTC.

CDR3 bases: TGTGCCAGCGGTGGGAGCTCCTACAATGAGCAGTTCTTC. The encoded protein is CASGGSSYNEQFF. The V call is TRBV6-5, the J call TRBJ2-1; weak D call: TRBD2 (5 bases). The V gene lost 8 bases and the J gene lost 0 bases, with 8 bases spanning the gap. CDR1 is MNHEY and CDR2 is SVGAGI in the germline V gene. This CDR3 has 13 residues.